The 23 T cell receptor beta chains below were found in one sample sequenced in a study of blood T cell repertoires in COVID-19 (TCRdb year 2020). Receptor libraries were prepared by the immunoSEQ multiplex PCR assay. What TCRdb holds here is the immuneACCESS table cut down to in-frame rearrangements. Part of the clones is not present; checked against another copy, under half of the missing clones reflect an unresolved V gene, and the others are unexplained. This sample gives around 250,000 clones in total; about nine tenths of them show up just once. The ten largest clones add up to around 16% of the sample. The sample consisted of PBMCs or T cells enriched from blood (not recorded which). Receptors were obtained from a man aged 18 to 29 who had recovered from COVID-19.

The chain joins TRBV19 to TRBJ2-7, with 8 positions matching TRBD1. This CDR3 is 16 amino acids long. Germline assignment: CDR1 LNHDA and CDR2 SQIVND (reference sequence). V was pared by 1 base and J by 2 bases, with 7 bases of the junction left unmatched. This chain's CDR3 is CASSIVGRGHTYEQYF. The DNA of the CDR3 is TGTGCCAGTAGTATAGTCGGCAGGGGGCACACCTACGAGCAGTACTTC.

Ten or more counts support this clone. The V and J genes are TRBV11-2 and TRBJ2-5; TRBD1 matches at 7 bases. V lost 5 bases, J lost 1 base, and 10 bases stayed unmatched. Germline V gives CDR1 SGHAT, CDR2 FQNNGV. CDR3 size: 16 residues. The CDR3 sequence: CASSPKGGSVQETQYF. CDR3 coding DNA: TGTGCCAGCAGCCCAAAAGGGGGCAGCGTCCAAGAGACCCAGTACTTC.

The chain links TRBV28 to TRBJ1-2, with a tentative D call TRBD1 (5 bases). The V end was cut by 3 bases, the J end by 2 bases, with 10 bases between. The CDR3 consists of 14 residues. The germline V gene encodes CDR1 MDHEN and CDR2 SYDVKM. CDR3 bases: TGTGCCAGCAGTTTTCATTCAGGGAACTATGGCTACACCTTC. Its protein product is CASSFHSGNYGYTF.

This chain uses TRBV4-2 with TRBJ1-1, with 7 bases aligning to TRBD1. Per germline, CDR1 LGHNA and CDR2 YNFKEQ. Germline trimming cut 8 bases from V and 1 base from J; bases unmatched to any gene: 10. This CDR3 comprises 15 residues. The CDR3 region is CASSQGTDWNTEAFF. CDR3 sequence (DNA): TGTGCCAGCTCCCAGGGGACAGATTGGAACACTGAAGCTTTCTTT.

This chain links TRBV4-1 with TRBJ1-2; 10 bases fit TRBD1. The CDR3 has 15 residues. Trimming at V came to 3 bases and at J to 3 bases, leaving 4 bases not matched to a gene. Germline CDR1 and CDR2: MGHRA and YSYEKL. The CDR3 region is CASSHRQGADYGYTF. The CDR3 DNA follows: TGCGCCAGCAGCCACAGACAGGGGGCGGACTATGGCTACACCTTC.

V gene TRBV10-2 combines with J gene TRBJ2-3; possibly TRBD1 for D (5 bases). CDR3 length: 16 amino acids. Germline CDR1 WSHSY, CDR2 SAAADI. V was cut by 5 bases and J by 1 base, with 16 bases left in between. CDR3 residues: CASSSPRVGGTDTQYF. The CDR3 DNA is TGCGCCAGCAGTAGTCCCAGGGTTGGGGGCACAGATACGCAGTATTTT.

This chain connects TRBV7-9 to TRBJ1-5, with D hard to call. The germline V and J ends were trimmed by 5 bases and 5 bases, with 7 bases remaining between them. Germline V gives CDR1 SEHNR, CDR2 FQNEAQ (reference sequence). This CDR3 is built from 12 residues. CDR3: CASSPEDQPQHF. The CDR3 nucleotides are TGTGCCAGCAGCCCGGAGGATCAGCCCCAGCATTTT.

The chain joins TRBV4-1 to TRBJ2-1; 9 bases are a match to TRBD1. CDR3 length: 16 residues. The V and J ends lost 4 bases and 7 bases, in that order; junction bases with no gene match: 11. Germline CDR1 reads MGHRA; CDR2 reads YSYEKL. Written as DNA, the CDR3 is TGCGCCAGCAGCCGGGAAACAGGGGGCCCTTTAAATGAGCAGTTCTTC. Its protein is CASSRETGGPLNEQFF.

The genes are TRBV5-5 and TRBJ2-1; 14 bases are a match to TRBD2. Unmatched junction bases numbered 8, after V lost 4 bases and J lost 5 bases. The germline V gene has CDR1 SGHKS and CDR2 YYEKEE (reference sequence). This CDR3 is built from 17 residues. The chain's CDR3 is CASSPQGLAGEDNEQFF. The CDR3 DNA reads as TGTGCCAGCAGCCCACAGGGACTAGCGGGAGAGGACAATGAGCAGTTCTTC.

The chain recombines TRBV9 with TRBJ1-3; D gene ambiguous. Germline loops: CDR1 SGDLS, CDR2 YYNGEE. This CDR3 is built from 14 residues. Trimming left V 0 bases short and J 2 bases short, with 6 bases between. CDR3 loop: CASSVGGTGNTIYF. CDR3 nucleotide sequence: TGTGCCAGCAGCGTAGGAGGGACTGGAAACACCATATATTTT.

The rearrangement uses TRBV11-3 and TRBJ2-5; 7 bases map to TRBD2. The germline V gene has CDR1 SGHNT and CDR2 YENEEA. The CDR3 has 13 residues. The J segment lost 5 bases and the V segment lost 5 bases, leaving 5 bases of the junction unmatched. The CDR3: CASSPGGLETQYF. CDR3 nucleotides: TGTGCCAGCAGCCCGGGGGGTTTGGAGACCCAGTACTTC. Filled out from reference TRBV11-3 and TRBJ2-5, the complete variable domain reads EAGVVQSPRYKIIEKKQPVAFWCNPISGHNTLYWYLQNLGQGPELLIRYENEEAVDDSQLPKDRFSAERLKGVDSTLKIQPAELGDSAVYLCASSPGGLETQYFGPGTRLLVL.

The CDR3 region is CAISESWSGQHTEAFF. The CDR3 DNA sequence: TGTGCCATCAGTGAGTCTTGGTCTGGGCAGCACACTGAAGCTTTCTTT. The J gene is TRBJ1-1, the V gene TRBV10-3; D ambiguous. Germline V gives CDR1 ENHRY, CDR2 SYGVKD. The CDR3 has 16 amino acids. V was cut by 0 bases and J by 3 bases, with 14 bases left in between.

This chain links TRBV11-2 with TRBJ2-7; D unresolved. CDR1 and CDR2 (germline): SGHAT, FQNNGV. V was shortened by 5 bases and J by 3 bases, with 11 bases between the two germline ends. The CDR3 sequence is 13 residues long. Here the CDR3 reads CASSPLAVYEQYF. For the CDR3, the DNA is TGTGCCAGCAGCCCCCTGGCAGTCTACGAGCAGTACTTC.

This clone appeared once. V is TRBV4-1 and J is TRBJ1-5; D is uncertain. The V end lost 0 bases, the J end lost 0 bases, and 9 bases lay between the germline ends. This CDR3 has 16 amino acids. Per germline, CDR1 MGHRA and CDR2 YSYEKL. Here the CDR3 reads CASSQEFGYSNQPQHF. The CDR3 DNA reads TGCGCCAGCAGCCAAGAGTTCGGTTATAGCAATCAGCCCCAGCATTTT.

The chain combines TRBV15 with TRBJ1-4, with D tentatively TRBD1 (5 bases). Trimming pared 5 bases from V and 13 bases from J, leaving 23 bases between. The CDR3 is 15 amino acids. The germline V gene has CDR1 LNHNV and CDR2 YYDKDF (reference sequence). CDR3 nucleotide sequence: TGTGCCACCAGCGGGGGGACCGCCCCCTGGGATGGACTGTTTTTT. Translation: CATSGGTAPWDGLFF.

This chain connects TRBV7-9 to TRBJ1-5; maybe TRBD1 (5 bases). This CDR3 has 14 residues. Trimming took off 0 bases at V and 5 bases at J, with 8 bases between the two ends. Germline CDR1 and CDR2: SEHNR and FQNEAQ (reference sequence). The CDR3 DNA follows: TGTGCCAGCAGCTTAGCCGGCAGGGATCAGCCCCAGCATTTT. It translates to CASSLAGRDQPQHF.

This clone was detected only once. The rearrangement joins TRBV27 to TRBJ2-3; a weak D match, TRBD2 (6 bases). Germline CDR1 and CDR2: MNHEY and SMNVEV (reference sequence). The CDR3 has 19 amino acids. Trimming removed 7 bases from V and 1 base from J, with 27 bases in between. The CDR3 loop is CASKGRWLALPWGTDTQYF. CDR3 in DNA: TGTGCCAGCAAGGGCCGGTGGCTAGCGCTACCTTGGGGCACAGATACGCAGTATTTT.

This sequence joins TRBV7-9 and TRBJ1-1, with 8 bases lining up with TRBD1. Germline CDR1 and CDR2: SEHNR and FQNEAQ (reference sequence). The V gene end was trimmed by 5 bases and the J gene end by 1 base; junction bases not matched to a gene: 3. CDR3 size: 14 residues. The CDR3 DNA reads TGTGCCAGCAGCACCGGGACAGGGAACACTGAAGCTTTCTTT. Its protein product is CASSTGTGNTEAFF.

The V and J genes are TRBV28 and TRBJ2-2; D is possibly TRBD1 (5 bases). Per germline, CDR1 MDHEN and CDR2 SYDVKM. CDR3 length equals 16 residues. Trimming pared 6 bases from V and 6 bases from J, leaving 20 bases between. CDR3 sequence reads: CASSPWGRGLPGELFF. CDR3 DNA: TGTGCCAGCAGCCCCTGGGGTAGGGGATTGCCCGGGGAGCTGTTTTTT.

The chain combines TRBV19 with TRBJ1-1; maybe TRBD1 (6 bases). V lost 0 bases and J 4 bases, leaving 12 bases between the germline ends. CDR3 length equals 15 residues. Looked up from germline, CDR1 is LNHDA and CDR2 is SQIVND (reference sequence). The CDR3 is CASSIEGPRGTEAFF. DNA of the CDR3: TGTGCCAGTAGTATAGAGGGGCCCAGGGGCACTGAAGCTTTCTTT.

CDR3 DNA: TGCGCCAGCAGCCAAGAACCAGGGGAATTCTCTGGCTACACCTTC. Translated: CASSQEPGEFSGYTF. The rearrangement joins TRBV4-1 to TRBJ1-2; D might be TRBD1 (6 bases). The CDR3 is 15 residues long. Trimming stripped 0 bases from V and 7 bases from J, with 15 bases between. The germline V gene encodes CDR1 MGHRA and CDR2 YSYEKL.

This chain joins TRBV6-5 and TRBJ1-4, with TRBD1 matching over 7 bases. V dropped 11 bases and J dropped 8; count of bases not matched to a gene: 8. The length of the CDR3 is 12 residues. Germline-derived CDR1 and CDR2 are MNHEY and SVGAGI. The CDR3 reads CAAQSTGEKLFF. The DNA for the CDR3 is TGTGCCGCCCAATCGACAGGGGAAAAACTGTTTTTT.

The chain combines TRBV30 with TRBJ2-2, with TRBD1 as a possible D gene (6 bases). V lost 0 bases, J lost 2 bases, and 19 bases lay in between. Germline V gene sequence: CDR1 GTSNPN, CDR2 SVGIG (reference sequence). This CDR3 is built from 18 residues. CDR3 DNA: TGTGCCTGGAGTGTAGGATGGGTACAGGGAAGAAACACCGGGGAGCTGTTTTTT. This translates into CAWSVGWVQGRNTGELFF. The full variable domain, in which reference TRBV30 and TRBJ2-2 provide the parts outside the CDR3, is SQTIHQWPATLVQPVGSPLSLECTVEGTSNPNLYWYRQAAGRGLQLLFYSVGIGQISSEVPQNLSASRPQDRQFILSSKKLLLSDSGFYLCAWSVGWVQGRNTGELFFGEGSRLTVL.